This T cell receptor beta chain comes out of a study of identical twins. This clonotype occurred a few times. Its antigen remains unknown. A template switching step contributed a universal primer site, while unique molecular identifiers were present in the cDNA. TCRdb re-called the 5' RACE reads with MiXCR, one entry per CDR3 protein. Among roughly 480,000 distinct CDR3 sequences, more than 20% were seen once, and the ten largest hold roughly 3%. Study results and caveats: The more abundant beta clonotypes in cord blood had fewer insertions, and memory repertoires did not show this.

The length of the CDR3 is 15 residues. The V segment lost 5 bases and the J segment 6 bases; nucleotides outside the gene matches: 12. Germline V gives CDR1 MGHDK, CDR2 SYGVNS. The data were also submitted as part of a second study, on T cells expressing NK-cell markers.

Sequenced input: CD4+ T cells sorted from blood. The chain carries TRBV25-1 and TRBJ2-7; 8 bases line up with TRBD2. This TCR was recovered from a woman between 18 and 30 years old in good health. The CDR3 sequence: CASSPGGASGVEQYF. In nucleotides, the CDR3 is TGTGCCAGCAGTCCCGGGGGGGCATCCGGGGTCGAGCAGTACTTC.